The 14 T cell receptor beta chains below were found in one sample sequenced in a study of blood T cell repertoires in COVID-19. Libraries were prepared by immunoSEQ multiplex PCR; TCRdb keeps only in-frame clonotypes and omits some of them. This table has under 350,000 clones, around four fifths appearing once. The sample taken for sequencing was peripheral blood. The origin of the receptors is a man aged 55 to 69 who had recovered from COVID-19.

V and J are TRBV5-1 and TRBJ2-7, with a tentative D call TRBD1 (6 bases). Germline V CDR1 and CDR2: SGHRS, YFSETQ. The CDR3 runs to 14 residues. V lost 4 bases and J lost 3, with 14 bases in between. The CDR3 nucleotides are TGCGCCAGCAGCACCGGGACAATAGGCTACGAGCAGTACTTC. Residues: CASSTGTIGYEQYF. The full variable domain, completed using reference TRBV5-1 and TRBJ2-7, is KAGVTQTPRYLIKTRGQQVTLSCSPISGHRSVSWYQQTPGQGLQFLFEYFSETQRNKGNFPGRFSGRQFSNSRSEMNVSTLELGDSALYLCASSTGTIGYEQYFGPGTRLTVT.

The rearrangement uses TRBV10-3 and TRBJ2-3, with 12 bases lining up with TRBD2. Germline V gives CDR1 ENHRY, CDR2 SYGVKD. The length of the CDR3 is 17 residues. V gave up 2 bases and J gave up 7 bases; unmatched junction bases: 10. The CDR3 bases are TGTGCCATCAGTGAGGCCCCTAGCGGGAGGGTAAAAAATACGCAGTATTTT. As protein: CAISEAPSGRVKNTQYF.

This clone was recorded a few times. This chain joins TRBV19 and TRBJ1-2; 7 bases fit TRBD1. The junction had 11 bases not matched to a gene; V was cut back by 7 bases and J by 6 bases. In germline, CDR1 is LNHDA, CDR2 SQIVND (reference sequence). The CDR3 totals 14 residues. The CDR3 DNA sequence: TGTGCCAGTAAAGGGCGAGGGGGCGCAGATGGCTACACCTTC. Protein product: CASKGRGGADGYTF. Drawing the rest from reference TRBV19 and TRBJ1-2, the complete variable domain is DGGITQSPKYLFRKEGQNVTLSCEQNLNHDAMYWYRQDPGQGLRLIYYSQIVNDFQKGDIAEGYSVSREKKESFPLTVTSAQKNPTAFYLCASKGRGGADGYTFGSGTRLTVV.

The rearrangement uses TRBV5-1 and TRBJ2-1; TRBD2 aligns across 13 bases. The CDR3 loop spans 14 amino acids. J lost 12 bases, V lost 3 bases, and 6 bases had no gene match. Per the germline V gene, CDR1 is SGHRS and CDR2 is YFSETQ. CDR3 amino acids: CASSSGLAGLVQFF. The CDR3 DNA follows: TGCGCCAGCAGCTCGGGACTAGCGGGGTTGGTGCAGTTCTTC.

The J gene is TRBJ2-7, the V gene TRBV7-2; TRBD2 might be the D (5 bases). Germline loops: CDR1 SGHTA, CDR2 FQGNSA. V lost 4 bases and J lost 0, with 13 bases in between. The CDR3 runs to 15 residues. The CDR3 DNA sequence: TGTGCCAGCAGCTCCCGGAGGTCCCTCTCCTACGAGCAGTACTTC. This translates into CASSSRRSLSYEQYF.

This chain joins TRBV27 and TRBJ2-7; 10 bases align to TRBD2. The CDR3 spans 14 residues. The V segment lost 6 bases and the J segment 1 base; nucleotides outside the gene matches: 3. CDR1 MNHEY and CDR2 SMNVEV come from the germline V gene (reference sequence). CDR3 sequence reads: CASSSGRASYEQYF. For the CDR3, the DNA is TGTGCCAGCAGCAGCGGGAGGGCGTCCTACGAGCAGTACTTC.

This chain uses TRBV7-3 with TRBJ2-1; D gene unclear. The CDR3 is 14 residues long. Germline loops: CDR1 SGHTA, CDR2 FQGTGA. The V end lost 2 bases, the J end lost 5 bases, and 10 bases lay between the germline ends. This chain's CDR3 is CASSLGRANNEQFF. In DNA, the CDR3 is TGTGCCAGCAGCTTAGGGCGCGCCAACAATGAGCAGTTCTTC.

As to this clone: A much larger clone differs from this one at a single base, so this may be a read error. The sample has other DNA sequences that encode this CDR3 too. The rearrangement links TRBV24-1 to TRBJ1-4; 9 nucleotides agree with TRBD1. With V trimmed by 3 bases and J by 5 bases, 3 bases remained unmatched. The CDR3 has 15 residues. Germline assignment: CDR1 KGHDR and CDR2 SFDVKD. CDR3 amino acids: CATSDPGQGNEKLFF. CDR3 bases: TGTGCCACCAGTGATCCCGGACAGGGGAATGAAAAACTGTTTTTT.

Notes on this clone: Likely a read error: the CDR3 ends without its conserved phenylalanine or tryptophan. The DNA is left out, because the CDR3 cannot be placed on it with certainty; the CDR3 is given as TCRdb lists it. The CDR3 loop is CASSQAEGQGPL. The chain carries TRBV4-1 and TRBJ1-4; the D call of TRBD1 is as the table states it, not checked on the DNA. The CDR3 length equals 12 residues, ends included. CDR1 and CDR2 from the germline V gene are MGHRA and YSYEKL.

This clone was recorded at least ten times. The gene calls are TRBV7-9 and TRBJ2-7; 8 bases line up with TRBD2. From germline, CDR1 is SEHNR and CDR2 FQNEAQ (reference sequence). Trimming took 0 bases from V and 5 from J; bases not matched to a gene: 6. The CDR3 spans 15 residues. The CDR3 DNA sequence: TGTGCCAGCAGCTTAGCCCCGGGAGGGCCCCACGAGCAGTACTTC. It specifies CASSLAPGGPHEQYF. The full variable domain, in which reference TRBV7-9 and TRBJ2-7 provide the parts outside the CDR3, is DTGVSQNPRHKITKRGQNVTFRCDPISEHNRLYWYRQTLGQGPEFLTYFQNEAQLEKSRLLSDRFSAERPKGSFSTLEIQRTEQGDSAMYLCASSLAPGGPHEQYFGPGTRLTVT.

The chain has TRBV28 and TRBJ2-2; 7 bases agree with TRBD1. Trimming at V came to 6 bases and at J to 8 bases, leaving 9 bases not matched to a gene. Germline V gene sequence: CDR1 MDHEN, CDR2 SYDVKM. This CDR3 spans 14 amino acids. The CDR3 protein is CASSPGDSLGELFF. The CDR3 DNA is TGTGCCAGCAGCCCCGGGGACAGTTTGGGGGAGCTGTTTTTT.

This sequence joins TRBV13 and TRBJ1-1, with 9 bases matching TRBD1. Germline CDR1 is PRHDT and CDR2 is FYEKMQ (reference sequence). The CDR3 spans 17 residues. V dropped 3 bases and J dropped 1; count of bases not matched to a gene: 9. The CDR3 sequence is CASSFITPTGGNTEAFF. Here the CDR3 DNA reads TGTGCCAGCAGCTTCATCACGCCGACAGGGGGGAACACTGAAGCTTTCTTT.

The V gene is TRBV7-8, the J gene TRBJ2-7, with D maybe TRBD2 (5 bases). This CDR3 has 14 amino acids. Trimming removed 1 base at V and 7 bases at J, with 14 bases between. Germline V gives CDR1 SGHVS, CDR2 FQNEAQ. In DNA, the CDR3 is TGTGCCAGCAGCTTAGATCGGGGTACTGGTGAGCAGTACTTC. This translates into CASSLDRGTGEQYF.

CDR3 residues: CASSPIDRGNTEAFF. The CDR3 region has the DNA TGTGCCAGTAGTCCCATCGACAGGGGGAACACTGAAGCTTTCTTT. V usage is TRBV19 and J usage is TRBJ1-1, with 8 bases matching TRBD1. Per germline, CDR1 LNHDA and CDR2 SQIVND (reference sequence). The CDR3 is 15 amino acids. J was trimmed by 1 base and V by 5 bases; bases with no gene match: 6.